A single T cell receptor (beta chain) is shown here with its context. Its antigen is still unknown. This sample was included in a study of vaccination and CD4 T cells after COVID-19. Sequencing of cultured CD4+ T cell DNA used the Oncomine TCR Beta short-read assay. TCRdb ran MiXCR on the PCR reads and lists one entry per CDR3 protein. The sample yields 20,000 to 25,000 distinct CDR3 sequences, roughly 44% seen once. Indicated time point: late sampling 161 to 241 days after vaccination in a few convalescent patients. Treatment here: roughly 10-day PBMC culture with coronavirus spike peptide pools or control peptides (ViraFEST assay). In the ViraFEST assay, peptide-pool expansion preceded TCR sequencing of expanded clonotypes. The CDR3 sequence is 14 residues long. Germline CDR1 reads MDHEN; CDR2 reads SYDVKM. After removal of 6 bases from V and 0 bases from J, the junction contained 4 bases not matched to a gene.

This chain joins TRBV28 and TRBJ1-1, with 7 bases identical to TRBD1. The sample in question was CD4+ T cells from blood, cultured in vitro, obtained about 7 months after SARS-CoV-2 vaccination. The receptor's source is a human donor who had recovered from COVID-19. The CDR3 is CASRQGGMNTEAFF. For the CDR3, the DNA is TGTGCCAGCAGGCAGGGGGGGATGAACACTGAAGCTTTCTTT. The full variable domain, its missing parts supplied by reference TRBV28 and TRBJ1-1, is DVKVTQSSRYLVKRTGEKVFLECVQDMDHENMFWYRQDPGLGLRLIYFSYDVKMKEKGDIPEGYSVSREKKERFSLILESASTNQTSMYLCASRQGGMNTEAFFGQGTRLTVV.